The rows below give T cell receptor beta chains drawn from one sample of a study of beta chain features in type 1 diabetes. Produced via immunoSEQ multiplex PCR; TCRdb's table is partial and in-frame only. The sample has tens of thousands of clones, almost 50% seen once. Source material: central memory CD4+ T cells from blood. The receptors were gathered from a man aged 25 to 45 with type 1 diabetes. Each CDR3 is given without its conserved first and last residue. D genes are given only for firm matches.

>TRBV27|TRBD2
ASSRLAASLQETQY
>TRBV2|NA
ASNGDSNQPQH
>TRBV7-9|NA
ASSSDSNTGELF
>TRBV2|TRBD1
ASSSPGQGFLEQY
>TRBV5-1|NA
ASSLFPINEQF
>TRBV29-1|NA
SVEKIERETQY
>TRBV7-9|NA
ASSFAFGQTYEQY
>TRBV2|NA
ASRATYSYNSPLH
>TRBV11-2|NA
ASSTPGRRYEQY
>TRBV6-1|NA
ASSGMGLSGGIPGELF
>TRBV2|NA
ASSEQGAEAF
>TRBV7-8|TRBD1
ASRVDRGEAF
>TRBV2|TRBD1
ASSGQGQETQY
>TRBV6-4|TRBD1
ASSGIQQGSSYEQY
>TRBV9|TRBD1
ASSVLAGGINEQY